The clone carrying this T cell receptor beta chain appeared a few times. The antigen remains unidentified. The germline V gene has CDR1 MNHEY and CDR2 SMNVEV (reference sequence). This CDR3 comprises 15 residues. Deletions cut 4 bases from V and 0 bases from J, with 7 bases between. In each sample, at least 6 million PBMCs were isolated. This record comes from a study of blood T cells in healthy people across ages. Study results and limitations: Any changes in expanded clonotypes were possibly confounded, as donor CMV status remained unknown. Age brought a roughly linear fall in TCR beta diversity measured per million T cells. A strong correlation was found between TCR beta diversity and the percentage of naive T cells.

Sample-barcoded 5' priming and a J-beta primer mix drove a second PCR of roughly 6 to 12 cycles. Each CDR3 protein is one row after TCRdb ran MiXCR on the 5' RACE reads. The table has 1.5 million to 2 million distinct CDR3 sequences, approximately 50% seen once. The sample comprised blood. The genes are TRBV27 and TRBJ2-6, with D perhaps TRBD1 or TRBD2 (5 bases each). The source of this sequence is a woman in her forties in good health. CDR3 region: CASSWGISGANVLTF. The CDR3 coding sequence is TGTGCCAGCAGTTGGGGGATCTCTGGGGCCAACGTCCTGACTTTC.